This T cell receptor beta chain was captured by sequencing in a study of cytomegalovirus exposure and HLA in healthy donors. A remark on this clone: Its antigen remains unidentified. The same CDR3 also results from other DNA sequences found in this sample.

While unrecorded immune exposures were likely, the donors were nominally healthy when sampled. The study's findings and limits: Association of fewer than 20,000 TCR beta sequences with HLA alleles was found at 0.05 false discovery rate in a later analysis.

PCR involved 60 Vbeta and 13 Jbeta primers. TCRdb keeps only in-frame clones here, not all; method: immunoSEQ multiplex PCR. The table lists some 130,000 clones, about 82% of them singletons. Source material: PBMCs. The receptor was derived from a boy between 10 and 17 years old in good health and CMV-seronegative.

The CDR3 reads CASSLRAGGSYEQYF. CDR3 in DNA: TGTGCCAGCAGCTTACGAGCGGGAGGGTCCTACGAGCAGTACTTC. This chain joins TRBV7-3 and TRBJ2-7, with 10 positions matching TRBD2. The CDR3 sequence is 15 residues long. With V trimmed by 2 bases and J by 1 base, 2 bases remained unmatched. The germline V gene has CDR1 SGHTA and CDR2 FQGTGA.